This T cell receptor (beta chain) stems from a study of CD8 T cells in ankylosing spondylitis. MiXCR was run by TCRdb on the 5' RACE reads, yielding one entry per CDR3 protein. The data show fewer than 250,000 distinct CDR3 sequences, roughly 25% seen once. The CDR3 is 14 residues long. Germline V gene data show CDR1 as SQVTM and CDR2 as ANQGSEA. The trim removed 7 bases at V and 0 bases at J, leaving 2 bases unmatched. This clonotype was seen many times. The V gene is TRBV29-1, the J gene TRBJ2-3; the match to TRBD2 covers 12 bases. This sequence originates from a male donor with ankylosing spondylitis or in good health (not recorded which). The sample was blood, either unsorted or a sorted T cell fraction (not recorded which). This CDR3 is CSAGTSGSTDTQYF. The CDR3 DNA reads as TGCAGCGCCGGGACTAGCGGGAGCACAGATACGCAGTATTTT.